The clone carrying this T cell receptor beta chain was observed many times. Its specificity is not known. V lost 4 bases to trimming and J lost 2 bases, with 6 bases between them. The CDR3 runs to 12 residues. Germline loops: CDR1 KGHSH, CDR2 LQKENI. This record belongs to a study of T cells in Graves' hyperthyroidism and ophthalmopathy. Study results and limitations: Stable hyperthyroidism and ophthalmopathy were separated using 13 V-J signatures.

TCR beta CDR3 sequences were amplified from RNA transcripts. TCR CDR3 underwent first-round RT-PCR with the HTBI primer set. TCRdb used MiXCR to reprocess the multiplex PCR reads, holding one entry per CDR3 protein. The sample yields under 400,000 distinct CDR3 sequences, around a sixth seen once. The source of this sequence is a woman aged 50 to 60 with Graves' hyperthyroidism. The chain uses TRBV18 and TRBJ2-7, with D hard to call. The sequencing sample was made of blood. The CDR3: CASSRFTYEQYF. CDR3 coding DNA: TGTGCCAGCTCACGGTTTACCTACGAGCAGTACTTC.